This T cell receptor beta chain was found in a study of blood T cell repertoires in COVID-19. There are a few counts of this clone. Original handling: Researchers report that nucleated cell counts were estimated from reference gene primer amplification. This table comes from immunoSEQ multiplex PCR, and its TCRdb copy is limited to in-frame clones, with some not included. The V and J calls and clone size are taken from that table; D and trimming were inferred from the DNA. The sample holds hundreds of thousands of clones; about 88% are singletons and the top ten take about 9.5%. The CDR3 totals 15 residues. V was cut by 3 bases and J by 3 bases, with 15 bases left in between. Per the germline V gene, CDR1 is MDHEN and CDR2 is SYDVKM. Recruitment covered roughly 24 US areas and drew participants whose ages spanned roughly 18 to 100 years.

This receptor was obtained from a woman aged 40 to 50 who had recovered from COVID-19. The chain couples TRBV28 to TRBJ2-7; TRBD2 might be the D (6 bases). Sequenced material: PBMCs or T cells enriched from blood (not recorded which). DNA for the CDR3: TGTGCCAGCAGTTTTCCTGAACTGGGGGGCTACGAGCAGTACTTC. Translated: CASSFPELGGYEQYF.